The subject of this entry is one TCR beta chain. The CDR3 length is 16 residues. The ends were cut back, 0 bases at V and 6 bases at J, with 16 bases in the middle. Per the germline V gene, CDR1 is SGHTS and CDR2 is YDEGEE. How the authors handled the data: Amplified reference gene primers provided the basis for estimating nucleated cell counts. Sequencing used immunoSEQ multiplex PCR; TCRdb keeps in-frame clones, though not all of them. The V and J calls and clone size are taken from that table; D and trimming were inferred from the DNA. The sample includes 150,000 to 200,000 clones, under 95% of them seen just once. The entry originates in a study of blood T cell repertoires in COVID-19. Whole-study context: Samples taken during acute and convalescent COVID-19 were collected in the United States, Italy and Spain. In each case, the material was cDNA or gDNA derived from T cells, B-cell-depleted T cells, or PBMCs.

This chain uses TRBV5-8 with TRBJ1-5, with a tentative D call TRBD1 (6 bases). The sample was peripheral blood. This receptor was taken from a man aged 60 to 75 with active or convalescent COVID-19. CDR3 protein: CASSLAKTGLLQPQHF. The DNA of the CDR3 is TGTGCCAGCAGCTTGGCCAAGACAGGCCTTCTTCAGCCCCAGCATTTT.